Shown below are 16 T cell receptor beta chains from a single sample sequenced in a study of beta chain features in type 1 diabetes. Study-wide results and caveats: TCRB CDR3 length was moderately but significantly reduced in all four CD4+ subsets of Type 1 diabetes patients.

These receptors' antigens are unknown. Since all of the isolated RNA was reverse transcribed, expressed TCRB transcripts were what got sequenced. Libraries were prepared by immunoSEQ multiplex PCR; TCRdb keeps only in-frame clonotypes and omits some of them. The sample carries over 200,000 clones, 9.5% to 13% recorded once. The sample comprised naive CD4+ T cells from blood. All receptors derive from a man younger than 45 with type 1 diabetes.

This clone was observed a few times. The chain links TRBV20-1 to TRBJ2-7; the D is unclear. CDR1 is DFQATT, CDR2 SNEGSKA, per germline (reference sequence). The CDR3 runs 11 residues. V gave up 3 bases and J gave up 3 bases, with 6 bases separating them. The CDR3 reads CSASIYYEQYF. The CDR3 nucleotides read TGCAGTGCTAGTATCTACTACGAGCAGTACTTC.

This clone was recorded a few times. The V gene is TRBV7-9, the J gene TRBJ2-1; 12 bases line up with TRBD2. Germline V gene data show CDR1 as SEHNR and CDR2 as FQNEAQ (reference sequence). The CDR3 is made up of 17 amino acids. The J segment lost 4 bases and the V segment lost 6 bases, leaving 10 bases of the junction unmatched. CDR3 region: CASRSTPTSGGYNEQFF. CDR3 nucleotide sequence: TGTGCCAGCAGATCCACCCCTACTAGCGGGGGGTACAATGAGCAGTTCTTC.

In this sample, this clone turned up a few times. The J gene is TRBJ2-5, the V gene TRBV5-6, with 7 bases aligning to TRBD1. The ends lost 2 bases at V and 2 bases at J; junction bases unmatched: 3. Germline V gene lookup returns CDR1 SGHDT and CDR2 YYEEEE. This CDR3 contains 14 residues. The CDR3 coding sequence is TGTGCCAGCAGCTTCGGACAGGCACAAGAGACCCAGTACTTC. Protein: CASSFGQAQETQYF.

This sequence joins TRBV7-2 and TRBJ2-7; D possibly corresponds to TRBD2 (7 bases). From germline, CDR1 is SGHTA and CDR2 FQGNSA. The CDR3 consists of 15 residues. Trimming shortened V by 5 bases and J by 6 bases, and 20 bases separated the two germline ends. The CDR3 DNA sequence: TGTGCCAGCAGCCATAGGGGGGGGATGTCCCGCGAGCAGTACTTC. Translated, it gives CASSHRGGMSREQYF. Together with reference TRBV7-2 and TRBJ2-7, the CDR3 gives the full variable domain: GAGVSQSPSNKVTEKGKDVELRCDPISGHTALYWYRQSLGQGLEFLIYFQGNSAPDKSGLPSDRFSAERTGGSVSTLTIQRTQQEDSAVYLCASSHRGGMSREQYFGPGTRLTVT.

This clone was observed a handful of times. This chain connects TRBV5-4 to TRBJ2-1; D unresolved. The CDR3 totals 12 residues. Per germline, CDR1 SGHNT and CDR2 YYREEE (reference sequence). Trimming removed 4 bases at V and 6 bases at J, with 8 bases between. The CDR3 loop reads CASSPASNEQFF. For the CDR3, the DNA is TGTGCCAGCAGCCCCGCCAGCAATGAGCAGTTCTTC.

The CDR3 region has the DNA TGTGCCAGCAGCCAACCCTTAGGGACAGGGGGCAATCAGCCCCAGCATTTT. Translation: CASSQPLGTGGNQPQHF. The genes are TRBV4-2 and TRBJ1-5; 10 bases align to TRBD1. The CDR3 totals 17 residues. The germline V gene encodes CDR1 LGHNA and CDR2 YNFKEQ. The ends lost 2 bases at V and 2 bases at J; junction bases unmatched: 6.

The chain carries TRBV29-1 and TRBJ2-3; D is unclear. V was pared by 4 bases and J by 4 bases, with 9 bases between. Germline loops: CDR1 SQVTM, CDR2 ANQGSEA. This CDR3 is built from 12 residues. The CDR3 loop reads CSVAGTPDTQYF. The CDR3 nucleotides are TGCAGCGTTGCCGGTACCCCAGATACGCAGTATTTT.

The chain combines TRBV5-4 with TRBJ1-4; D possibly corresponds to TRBD1 (5 bases). The germline V gene encodes CDR1 SGHNT and CDR2 YYREEE (reference sequence). The V end was cut by 1 base, the J end by 5 bases, with 15 bases between. This CDR3 has 16 residues. CDR3 residues: CASSLSAGPVNEKLFF. CDR3 coding DNA: TGTGCCAGCAGCTTGTCAGCGGGGCCGGTAAATGAAAAACTGTTTTTT.

This rearrangement joins TRBV5-1 to TRBJ2-7; TRBD2 matches at 7 bases. Germline assignment: CDR1 SGHRS and CDR2 YFSETQ. This CDR3 contains 14 residues. Trimming cost V 4 bases and J 3 bases; bases outside gene matches: 7. This CDR3 is CASSSGAVDYEQYF. The CDR3 DNA follows: TGCGCCAGCAGCAGCGGGGCTGTTGACTACGAGCAGTACTTC.

This clone was recorded a few times. The chain links TRBV28 to TRBJ1-2, with 8 bases identical to TRBD1. This CDR3 is 14 amino acids long. V lost 1 base and J lost 8; bases outside the gene matches: 6. The germline gives CDR1 MDHEN, CDR2 SYDVKM. The CDR3 region is CASSLFDRGGGYTF. Here the CDR3 DNA reads TGTGCCAGCAGTTTATTTGACAGGGGAGGAGGCTACACCTTC.

This clone was observed a few times. This rearrangement joins TRBV29-1 to TRBJ1-1, with 9 bases fitting TRBD1. Germline CDR1 is SQVTM and CDR2 is ANQGSEA. The CDR3 runs 13 residues. The V and J ends lost 5 bases and 4 bases, in that order; junction bases with no gene match: 5. The CDR3 sequence is CSVYRGHGTEAFF. In DNA, the CDR3 is TGCAGCGTTTACAGGGGGCACGGCACTGAAGCTTTCTTT. The full variable domain, completed using reference TRBV29-1 and TRBJ1-1, is SAVISQKPSRDICQRGTSLTIQCQVDSQVTMMFWYRQQPGQSLTLIATANQGSEATYESGFVIDKFPISRPNLTFSTLTVSNMSPEDSSIYLCSVYRGHGTEAFFGQGTRLTVV.

This clone was seen more than once but under ten times. The chain links TRBV2 to TRBJ1-4, with D possibly matching TRBD1 (6 bases). V was pared by 6 bases and J by 0 bases, with 11 bases between. In germline, CDR1 is SNHLY, CDR2 FYNNEI. There are 15 residues in the CDR3. CDR3 bases: TGTGCCAGCAGAGACAGGATTACAACTAATGAAAAACTGTTTTTT. Translated, it gives CASRDRITTNEKLFF.

This clone appeared a few times. The chain couples TRBV5-1 to TRBJ2-1, with 10 bases identical to TRBD1. The CDR3 is made up of 14 amino acids. V trimming: 7 bases; J trimming: 8 bases; junction bases outside the gene matches: 9. CDR1 SGHRS and CDR2 YFSETQ come from the germline V gene. CDR3 nucleotides: TGCGCCAGCCGTCCCGGGACAGGGGAACATGAGCAGTTCTTC. Protein product: CASRPGTGEHEQFF.

The genes are TRBV27 and TRBJ1-6; a weak D match, TRBD1 (5 bases). The CDR3 length is 15 residues. From germline, CDR1 is MNHEY and CDR2 SMNVEV (reference sequence). V was pared by 5 bases and J by 8 bases, with 16 bases between. CDR3 nucleotides: TGTGCCAGCAGTATTGACAGACGGTGGGATTCACCCCTCCACTTT. It yields the protein CASSIDRRWDSPLHF.

The V gene is TRBV28, the J gene TRBJ1-2, with 9 bases fitting TRBD1. The junction had 2 bases not matched to a gene; V was cut back by 3 bases and J by 0 bases. The length of the CDR3 is 15 residues. Germline V CDR1 and CDR2: MDHEN, SYDVKM. CDR3 DNA sequence: TGTGCCAGCAGTTTGGGACAGGGCTCTAACTATGGCTACACCTTC. Translated, it gives CASSLGQGSNYGYTF.

The V gene is TRBV4-2, the J gene TRBJ2-7; a weak D match, TRBD1 (6 bases). This CDR3 spans 14 amino acids. Germline CDR1 and CDR2: LGHNA and YNFKEQ. V was shortened by 4 bases and J by 2 bases, with 12 bases between the two germline ends. The CDR3 sequence is CASSLRQVTYEQYF. In DNA form, the CDR3 reads TGTGCCAGCAGCCTAAGACAGGTTACCTACGAGCAGTACTTC.